This TCR beta chain was identified in a study of blood T cells in healthy people across ages. Overall study results and limits: Naive T cell percentage and TCR beta diversity correlated strongly.

The V and J ends lost 10 bases and 0 bases respectively, with 13 bases between them. The CDR3 runs to 13 residues. In germline, CDR1 is LNHDA, CDR2 SQIVND (reference sequence). Sample-barcoded 5' priming and a J-beta primer mix drove a second PCR of roughly 6 to 12 cycles. One entry per CDR3 protein results from TCRdb running MiXCR on the 5' RACE reads. The sample lists about a million distinct CDR3 sequences, around 46% seen once, with 13% in the top ten. This clonotype was seen just once. Its antigen is unknown. Sequencing was performed on blood. The genes are TRBV19 and TRBJ2-7, with D perhaps TRBD1 or TRBD2 (5 bases each). The TCR sequence derives from a man under 40 in good health. The CDR3 DNA follows: TGTGCCACAGGGACCGGTATCTCCTACGAGCAGTACTTC. Translated: CATGTGISYEQYF.